These 5 T cell receptor beta chains were all obtained from the same sample, sequenced in a study of shared T cell receptors in the human thymus. Assay used: immunoSEQ multiplex PCR; TCRdb lists only in-frame clones, some missing. Among fewer than 700,000 clones, 88% were seen once, and the ten largest hold 0.0095% to 0.011%. This sample was shared with a second study, whose subject was human thymus T cells.

Specimen: thymocytes. These receptors came from a boy younger than two with a congenital heart defect.

The chain links TRBV11-3 to TRBJ2-1; 9 bases match TRBD2. Trimming cost V 4 bases and J 4 bases; bases outside gene matches: 5. Germline V gene lookup returns CDR1 SGHNT and CDR2 YENEEA. The CDR3 sequence is 15 residues long. CDR3 nucleotide sequence: TGTGCCAGCAGCTCCAAGCGGGAGGAATACAATGAGCAGTTCTTC. Translated: CASSSKREEYNEQFF.

This rearrangement joins TRBV5-4 to TRBJ1-2; D is undetermined. V lost 1 base, J lost 1 base, and 11 bases lay in between. CDR1 SGHNT and CDR2 YYREEE come from the germline V gene (reference sequence). This CDR3 region has 15 residues. The CDR3 region has the DNA TGTGCCAGCAGCTTGAGTACAGCTGTTAACTATGGCTACACCTTC. This translates into CASSLSTAVNYGYTF. The variable domain in full, completed from reference TRBV5-4 and TRBJ1-2, reads ETGVTQSPTHLIKTRGQQVTLRCSSQSGHNTVSWYQQALGQGPQFIFQYYREEENGRGNFPPRFSGLQFPNYSSELNVNALELDDSALYLCASSLSTAVNYGYTFGSGTRLTVV.

The chain is built from TRBV30 and TRBJ2-3; 11 nucleotides match TRBD2. CDR1 and CDR2 (germline): GTSNPN, SVGIG (reference sequence). This CDR3 has 16 residues. With V trimmed by 1 base and J by 6 bases, 9 bases remained unmatched. CDR3 in amino acids: CAWSGVAGGPLDTQYF. The CDR3 nucleotides are TGTGCCTGGAGTGGGGTAGCGGGAGGGCCGTTGGATACGCAGTATTTT.

This chain uses TRBV27 with TRBJ2-3, with D tentatively TRBD2 (6 bases). Germline V gene lookup returns CDR1 MNHEY and CDR2 SMNVEV (reference sequence). The CDR3 contains 13 residues. V lost 0 bases to trimming and J lost 10 bases, with 11 bases between them. The CDR3 region has the DNA TGTGCCAGCAGTTTATCCTGGGACTTGCCGCAGTATTTT. This translates into CASSLSWDLPQYF.

The chain has TRBV4-2 and TRBJ2-7; D is possibly TRBD1 (5 bases). V was shortened by 3 bases and J by 5 bases, with 14 bases between the two germline ends. Germline values: CDR1 LGHNA, CDR2 YNFKEQ. This CDR3 is built from 14 residues. CDR3 in amino acids: CASSHASRGDEQYF. The CDR3 DNA sequence: TGTGCCAGCAGCCACGCTTCTAGGGGCGACGAGCAGTACTTC.